The 31 T cell receptor beta chains below all came from one sample that was sequenced in a study of cytomegalovirus exposure and HLA in healthy donors. The PCR was carried out with 60 Vbeta primers and 13 Jbeta primers. Produced via immunoSEQ multiplex PCR; TCRdb's table is partial and in-frame only. The table shows under 200,000 clones, with about two thirds occurring only once. The sequencing sample was made of PBMCs. These receptors were obtained from a woman aged 18-30 years in good health and CMV-seropositive.

This clone was seen only a few times. V and J are TRBV4-2 and TRBJ2-3; 10 positions agree with TRBD1. V trimming: 3 bases; J trimming: 0 bases; junction bases outside the gene matches: 9. Looked up from germline, CDR1 is LGHNA and CDR2 is YNFKEQ. The CDR3 length is 18 residues. CDR3 nucleotides: TGTGCCAGCAGCCAGGCTGGGACAGGGGTTCCTAGCACAGATACGCAGTATTTT. This gives the protein CASSQAGTGVPSTDTQYF.

V usage is TRBV10-1 and J usage is TRBJ2-7, with 8 nucleotides matching TRBD2. The V gene's germline CDR1 is WNHNN and CDR2 SYGVQD (reference sequence). V gave up 3 bases and J gave up 7 bases; unmatched junction bases: 14. The CDR3 has 16 amino acids. The CDR3 is CASSELAVGPGVEQYF. Here the CDR3 DNA reads TGCGCCAGCAGTGAACTAGCGGTAGGACCGGGGGTTGAGCAGTACTTC.

The chain links TRBV25-1 to TRBJ1-2; D is possibly TRBD1 (5 bases). Between the trimmed V and J ends, which lost 1 base and 4 bases, there was a span of 10 bases. The CDR3 has 14 residues. The germline gives CDR1 MGHDK, CDR2 SYGVNS. The CDR3, as DNA: TGTGCCAGCAGTGAATTGTCGGGGGGCTATGGCTACACCTTC. Encoded protein: CASSELSGGYGYTF.

This clone was picked up a small number of times. The CDR3 is CASSSSTGWTEAFF. The DNA for the CDR3 is TGTGCCAGCAGCTCTTCGACAGGCTGGACTGAAGCTTTCTTT. This sequence joins TRBV9 and TRBJ1-1; D perhaps matches TRBD1 (6 bases). The CDR3 loop spans 14 amino acids. From germline, CDR1 is SGDLS and CDR2 YYNGEE. The V end lost 4 bases, the J end lost 5 bases, and 15 bases lay between the germline ends.

The chain combines TRBV5-8 with TRBJ1-2; D unclear. The CDR3 sequence is 15 residues long. Germline V CDR1 and CDR2: SGHTS, YDEGEE. Trimming shortened V by 6 bases and J by 0 bases, and 15 bases separated the two germline ends. The CDR3 reads CASNPTMGANYGYTF. The DNA for the CDR3 is TGTGCCAGCAACCCTACTATGGGTGCTAACTATGGCTACACCTTC.

The rearrangement uses TRBV25-1 and TRBJ1-6; D remains unclear. This CDR3 has 14 residues. The V gene lost 1 base and the J gene lost 6 bases, with 7 bases spanning the gap. Germline values: CDR1 MGHDK, CDR2 SYGVNS. The CDR3 bases are TGTGCCAGCAGTGAATTCAGGCTTAATTCACCCCTCCACTTT. Translation: CASSEFRLNSPLHF. Complete variable domain (other parts from reference TRBV25-1 and TRBJ1-6): EADIYQTPRYLVIGTGKKITLECSQTMGHDKMYWYQQDPGMELHLIHYSYGVNSTEKGDLSSESTVSRIRTEHFPLTLESARPSHTSQYLCASSEFRLNSPLHFGNGTRLTVT.

The genes are TRBV5-4 and TRBJ2-5, with D perhaps TRBD1 (6 bases). CDR1 SGHNT and CDR2 YYREEE come from the germline V gene (reference sequence). The CDR3 is made up of 15 amino acids. V lost 6 bases, J lost 2 bases, and 17 bases lay in between. CDR3 DNA sequence: TGTGCCAGCACCCCCAAGGGGACACTTCAAGAGACCCAGTACTTC. Protein sequence: CASTPKGTLQETQYF.

The chain combines TRBV19 with TRBJ2-1; D is uncertain. The germline V gene encodes CDR1 LNHDA and CDR2 SQIVND (reference sequence). The V end lost 5 bases, the J end lost 8 bases, and 19 bases lay between the germline ends. This CDR3 comprises 15 residues. The CDR3 DNA reads as TGTGCCAGTAGTGCCGCAGTGAAAGTCCCCGATGAGCAGTTCTTC. Amino acids: CASSAAVKVPDEQFF.

The chain combines TRBV9 with TRBJ2-3, with D maybe TRBD1 (6 bases). V was clipped by 6 bases and J by 6 bases, with 14 bases between them. The CDR3 extends over 13 amino acids. The germline gives CDR1 SGDLS, CDR2 YYNGEE. The CDR3, as DNA: TGTGCCAGCAACCCAGGGGATACGGATACGCAGTATTTT. This translates into CASNPGDTDTQYF.

The chain carries TRBV7-9 and TRBJ2-5, with a possible D match to TRBD2 (6 bases). This CDR3 is 17 amino acids long. Germline V gene lookup returns CDR1 SEHNR and CDR2 FQNEAQ (reference sequence). The ends were cut back, 0 bases at V and 5 bases at J, with 19 bases in the middle. The CDR3 nucleotides read TGTGCCAGCAGCTTAGCGCCATACGGGACTGTCGTGGAGACCCAGTACTTC. The encoded protein is CASSLAPYGTVVETQYF.

This clone was picked up one time. The gene calls are TRBV28 and TRBJ1-4; tentative D call: TRBD1 (5 bases). V was pared by 6 bases and J by 0 bases, with 14 bases between. This CDR3 comprises 16 residues. Germline CDR1 MDHEN, CDR2 SYDVKM. DNA of the CDR3: TGTGCCAGCAGGGGGACTGCGATCACAACTAATGAAAAACTGTTTTTT. Protein sequence: CASRGTAITTNEKLFF.

J is TRBJ2-1 and V is TRBV4-1; D unresolved. The CDR3 contains 17 residues. The germline CDR1 and CDR2 sequences are MGHRA and YSYEKL. V was cut by 0 bases and J by 6 bases, with 18 bases left in between. The CDR3 DNA is TGCGCCAGCAGCCAAGAAATATGGCAGCGAATGTTCAATGAGCAGTTCTTC. Translating gives CASSQEIWQRMFNEQFF.

The chain couples TRBV7-2 to TRBJ1-5; D perhaps matches TRBD1 (5 bases). Per the germline V gene, CDR1 is SGHTA and CDR2 is FQGNSA. There are 13 residues in the CDR3. The V gene lost 4 bases and the J gene lost 6 bases, with 10 bases spanning the gap. The chain's CDR3 is CASSSREGQPQHF. CDR3 in DNA: TGTGCCAGCAGCTCCAGGGAGGGTCAGCCCCAGCATTTT.

J is TRBJ2-1 and V is TRBV10-2; TRBD2 matches 8 bases. CDR3 length: 16 amino acids. Germline V CDR1 and CDR2: WSHSY, SAAADI. J lost 9 bases, V lost 8 bases, and 18 bases had no gene match. CDR3 in amino acids: CASWVSVIAGRGEQFF. For the CDR3, the DNA is TGCGCCAGCTGGGTCTCGGTTATAGCGGGAAGGGGTGAGCAGTTCTTC.

The V and J genes are TRBV5-1 and TRBJ1-2; D is unclear. Trimming took 0 bases from V and 4 from J, leaving 13 bases between them. Germline V gene data show CDR1 as SGHRS and CDR2 as YFSETQ. The CDR3 spans 15 residues. The CDR3 DNA is TGCGCCAGCAGCTTGGGGTCAGGCCAAATCTATGGCTACACCTTC. The encoded protein is CASSLGSGQIYGYTF.

The rearrangement links TRBV15 to TRBJ1-5; 11 nucleotides line up with TRBD1. V dropped 11 bases and J dropped 8; count of bases not matched to a gene: 17. This CDR3 contains 16 residues. Germline V gene lookup returns CDR1 LNHNV and CDR2 YYDKDF (reference sequence). Here the CDR3 reads CAGGLGQGVRGEPQHF. The CDR3 DNA follows: TGTGCCGGGGGTCTGGGACAGGGGGTTCGAGGGGAGCCCCAGCATTTT.

The chain links TRBV4-1 to TRBJ1-1, with D perhaps matching TRBD1 (5 bases). Germline V gene data show CDR1 as MGHRA and CDR2 as YSYEKL. There are 16 residues in the CDR3. The ends were cut back, 1 base at V and 9 bases at J, with 21 bases in the middle. CDR3 bases: TGCGCCAGCAGCCAAGTTACGGGGGTCCCAGGATGGAAAGCTTTCTTT. Its protein is CASSQVTGVPGWKAFF.

The chain uses TRBV5-1 and TRBJ2-3, with D unresolved. Trimming left V 0 bases short and J 2 bases short, with 10 bases between. Germline loops: CDR1 SGHRS, CDR2 YFSETQ. CDR3 length: 15 residues. The DNA for the CDR3 is TGCGCCAGCAGCTTGGACCTACTATACACAGATACGCAGTATTTT. Its translation is CASSLDLLYTDTQYF.

The chain links TRBV6-6 to TRBJ1-1; 9 bases fit TRBD1. In germline, CDR1 is MNHNY, CDR2 SVGAGI (reference sequence). The CDR3 is made up of 15 amino acids. V lost 5 bases and J lost 0; bases outside the gene matches: 4. CDR3 loop: CASSPGQGMNTEAFF. The CDR3 DNA sequence: TGTGCCAGCAGTCCAGGACAGGGGATGAACACTGAAGCTTTCTTT.

The gene calls are TRBV7-9 and TRBJ1-6; 7 positions agree with TRBD1. There are 15 residues in the CDR3. J lost 8 bases, V lost 5 bases, and 9 bases had no gene match. CDR1 is SEHNR, CDR2 FQNEAQ, per germline (reference sequence). In DNA form, the CDR3 reads TGTGCCAGCAGCGAAAGACAGGGAGTAGATTCACCCCTCCACTTT. As protein: CASSERQGVDSPLHF.

This chain uses TRBV5-1 with TRBJ2-5, with D possibly TRBD1 on 6 matching bases. The DNA end lines up better with TRBJ2-7; the J call may be wrong. There are 14 residues in the CDR3. Germline CDR1 reads SGHRS; CDR2 reads YFSETQ. CDR3 sequence reads: CASSLTGFEYEQYF. The CDR3 nucleotides are TGCGCCAGCAGCTTGACAGGGTTTGAGTACGAGCAGTACTTC.

The chain links TRBV27 to TRBJ1-5, with D perhaps TRBD1 (6 bases). V was pared by 5 bases and J by 0 bases, with 20 bases between. The germline CDR1 and CDR2 sequences are MNHEY and SMNVEV (reference sequence). The CDR3 is 18 residues long. The CDR3 nucleotides read TGTGCCAGCAGTCCGAGAGCCGGACAGCCTTATAGCAATCAGCCCCAGCATTTT. Translated: CASSPRAGQPYSNQPQHF.

This clone has more than one count but fewer than ten. CDR3 protein: CASALGRSSYNEQFF. In DNA form, the CDR3 reads TGTGCCAGCGCCTTGGGGAGAAGCTCCTACAATGAGCAGTTCTTC. The chain employs TRBV7-3 and TRBJ2-1; the D gene is possibly TRBD2 (5 bases). V lost 8 bases and J lost 0, with 14 bases in between. Germline assignment: CDR1 SGHTA and CDR2 FQGTGA. This CDR3 is built from 15 residues.

This clone has more than one count but fewer than ten. The chain employs TRBV7-9 and TRBJ2-2; TRBD1 might be the D (5 bases). Trimming removed 1 base at V and 4 bases at J, with 10 bases between. Looked up from germline, CDR1 is SEHNR and CDR2 is FQNEAQ (reference sequence). The CDR3 is made up of 15 amino acids. The CDR3 protein is CASSLERRGTGELFF. The CDR3 coding sequence is TGTGCCAGCAGCTTAGAGAGAAGGGGCACCGGGGAGCTGTTTTTT.

The rearrangement uses TRBV6-1 and TRBJ1-1; D is unclear. The germline CDR1 and CDR2 sequences are MNHNS and SASEGT. CDR3 length: 13 residues. V was cut by 6 bases and J by 1 base, with 9 bases left in between. CDR3 sequence reads: CASRQPPNTEAFF. The CDR3, as DNA: TGTGCCAGCAGACAACCACCGAACACTGAAGCTTTCTTT.

The V gene is TRBV10-3, the J gene TRBJ2-5, with a possible D match to TRBD2 (5 bases). The CDR3 loop spans 14 amino acids. V was pared by 3 bases and J by 0 bases, with 8 bases between. Germline-derived CDR1 and CDR2 are ENHRY and SYGVKD. The CDR3 DNA reads as TGTGCCATCAGTGAATCGGGATACCAAGAGACCCAGTACTTC. It is translated as CAISESGYQETQYF.

This rearrangement joins TRBV6-5 to TRBJ1-2, with D maybe TRBD1 (6 bases). The V gene lost 2 bases and the J gene lost 4 bases, with 17 bases spanning the gap. Germline assignment: CDR1 MNHEY and CDR2 SVGAGI. The CDR3 runs 16 residues. CDR3 loop: CASSYGGHSMLYGYTF. In nucleotides, the CDR3 is TGTGCCAGCAGTTACGGGGGACATAGCATGCTCTATGGCTACACCTTC.

The gene calls are TRBV27 and TRBJ2-3; D gene unclear. This CDR3 spans 13 amino acids. Looked up from germline, CDR1 is MNHEY and CDR2 is SMNVEV (reference sequence). V lost 0 bases and J 3 bases, leaving 4 bases between the germline ends. CDR3 sequence (DNA): TGTGCCAGCAGTTTATCCTCTACAGATACGCAGTATTTT. Protein product: CASSLSSTDTQYF.

The rearrangement uses TRBV4-1 and TRBJ2-7, with D possibly being TRBD2 (6 bases). Trimming left V 3 bases short and J 3 bases short, with 9 bases between. Germline assignment: CDR1 MGHRA and CDR2 YSYEKL. The CDR3 contains 13 residues. The CDR3 protein is CASSQGDFYEQYF. In DNA, the CDR3 is TGCGCCAGCAGCCAGGGGGACTTCTACGAGCAGTACTTC.

The rearrangement links TRBV9 to TRBJ2-7, with D maybe TRBD1 (6 bases). CDR1 is SGDLS, CDR2 YYNGEE, per germline. This CDR3 contains 14 residues. Trimming stripped 4 bases from V and 0 bases from J, with 11 bases between. CDR3 sequence reads: CASSPQGSSYEQYF. The CDR3, as DNA: TGTGCCAGCAGCCCCCAGGGGAGCTCCTACGAGCAGTACTTC. Variable domain in full (rest from reference TRBV9 and TRBJ2-7): DSGVTQTPKHLITATGQRVTLRCSPRSGDLSVYWYQQSLDQGLQFLIQYYNGEERAKGNILERFSAQQFPDLHSELNLSSLELGDSALYFCASSPQGSSYEQYFGPGTRLTVT.

This chain joins TRBV29-1 and TRBJ1-1, with TRBD1 as a possible D gene (5 bases). The CDR3 is made up of 13 amino acids. The germline V gene has CDR1 SQVTM and CDR2 ANQGSEA. V lost 4 bases and J lost 3, with 12 bases in between. CDR3 coding DNA: TGCAGCGTTGGGTGGGGCAGTGACACTGAAGCTTTCTTT. Its translation: CSVGWGSDTEAFF.